This TCR beta chain was observed in a study of T cells in Graves' hyperthyroidism and ophthalmopathy. Study in general: Upon initial diagnosis and before any treatment, peripheral blood was collected. General study results and limits: Clonotypes that were expanded in thyroid above 0.001 mostly appeared in blood too.

Researchers took RNA transcripts and amplified the TCR beta CDR3 regions from them. In the first-round RT-PCR of the TCR CDR3, the HTBI primer set was used. Each CDR3 protein gets one entry after TCRdb re-called the multiplex PCR reads with MiXCR. The table includes roughly 750,000 distinct CDR3 sequences, roughly 15% detected once. This clonotype was seen many times. Its antigen is still unknown. Newly diagnosed hyperthyroidism patients aged 18 to 65 years had disease lasting under 2 months. Germline-derived CDR1 and CDR2 are SGHTA and FQGNSA. This CDR3 spans 16 amino acids. V gave up 5 bases and J gave up 6 bases; unmatched junction bases: 9.

The specimen was blood. This receptor was identified in a man between 18 and 35 years old with Graves' hyperthyroidism. The V and J genes are TRBV7-2 and TRBJ2-7; TRBD2 aligns across 14 bases. CDR3 sequence (DNA): TGTGCCAGCAGCGAGGGACTAGCGGGAGTCCGACCCGAGCAGTACTTC. Protein sequence: CASSEGLAGVRPEQYF.